These 30 T cell receptor beta chains share one sample of origin, sequenced in a study of blood T cell repertoires in COVID-19. Sequencing was performed with immunoSEQ multiplex PCR; in TCRdb, only in-frame clones are kept and a portion is missing. The sample has 200,000 to 250,000 clones, 70% to 90% seen once. The sample comprised PBMCs or T cells enriched from blood (not recorded which). The source of these receptors is a man aged 25-40 years who had recovered from COVID-19.

In DNA form, the CDR3 reads TGTGCCAGCAGCCAAGGGTCGGGGTCGGACACTGAAGCTTTCTTT. Translated, it gives CASSQGSGSDTEAFF. The chain uses TRBV3-1 (or the pseudogene TRBV3-2) and TRBJ1-1; D unclear. The germline V gene has CDR1 LGHDT and CDR2 YNNKEL (reference sequence). V lost 1 base and J lost 3, with 12 bases in between. CDR3 length: 15 residues.

Concerning this clone itself: Other DNA sequences in this sample translate to the same CDR3. The chain links TRBV10-3 to TRBJ1-1; D uncertain. The length of the CDR3 is 12 residues. Germline assignment: CDR1 ENHRY and CDR2 SYGVKD. With 5 bases removed from V and 1 base from J, the gap between germline ends came to 5 bases. The CDR3 nucleotides read TGTGCCATCAGTCCAGGGAACACTGAAGCTTTCTTT. Translating it yields CAISPGNTEAFF.

V and J are TRBV28 and TRBJ1-2; 7 bases agree with TRBD1. CDR1 is MDHEN, CDR2 SYDVKM, per germline. The CDR3 is 13 amino acids. V was clipped by 2 bases and J by 5 bases; unmatched bases: 2. The CDR3 bases are TGTGCCAGCAGTTTAACAGGGGCGTATGGCTACACCTTC. The encoded protein is CASSLTGAYGYTF.

This chain connects TRBV12-3 or TRBV12-4 to TRBJ2-1; D remains unclear. With 3 bases removed from V and 5 bases from J, the gap between germline ends came to 2 bases. The CDR3 is 11 residues long. The CDR3 reads CASSFNNEQFF. The DNA for the CDR3 is TGTGCCAGCAGTTTCAACAATGAGCAGTTCTTC.

V usage is TRBV30 and J usage is TRBJ2-3; the match to TRBD2 covers 8 bases. The J segment lost 0 bases and the V segment lost 1 base, leaving 6 bases of the junction unmatched. The CDR3 has 16 residues. CDR1 and CDR2 (germline): GTSNPN, SVGIG (reference sequence). CDR3 sequence: CAWSGLATSSTDTQYF. The DNA for the CDR3 is TGTGCCTGGAGTGGACTAGCGACTTCTAGCACAGATACGCAGTATTTT.

This rearrangement joins TRBV6-2 or TRBV6-3 to TRBJ1-5; D remains unclear. Trimming left V 2 bases short and J 0 bases short, with 8 bases between. The germline V gene encodes CDR1 MNHEY and CDR2 SVGEGT. The CDR3 covers 15 residues. CDR3 loop: CASSYPSYSNQPQHF. The CDR3 nucleotides are TGTGCCAGCAGTTACCCGTCCTATAGCAATCAGCCCCAGCATTTT.

This clone was seen a handful of times. The chain employs TRBV6-1 and TRBJ2-2; 9 nucleotides line up with TRBD1. The ends lost 3 bases at V and 5 bases at J; junction bases unmatched: 7. The CDR3 totals 16 residues. The germline CDR1 and CDR2 sequences are MNHNS and SASEGT. DNA of the CDR3: TGTGCCAGCAGTGACGTACAGGGGGCTATTACCGGGGAGCTGTTTTTT. Translated: CASSDVQGAITGELFF.

The V and J genes are TRBV25-1 and TRBJ1-2, with 10 bases aligning to TRBD1. The CDR3 is made up of 16 amino acids. Germline-derived CDR1 and CDR2 are MGHDK and SYGVNS. The ends lost 1 base at V and 7 bases at J; junction bases unmatched: 9. The CDR3 coding sequence is TGTGCCAGCAGTGAATTGTGGACCGGGGACAGGGGTGGCTACACCTTC. Translated, it gives CASSELWTGDRGGYTF.

J is TRBJ1-3 and V is TRBV19; 7 nucleotides agree with TRBD1. Losses at the gene ends were 3 bases for V and 0 bases for J; bases not matched to a gene: 5. Germline CDR1 LNHDA, CDR2 SQIVND (reference sequence). This CDR3 is 16 amino acids long. The DNA of the CDR3 is TGTGCCAGTAGTATTTTTTGGGACAGCTCTGGAAACACCATATATTTT. Protein sequence: CASSIFWDSSGNTIYF.

This sequence joins TRBV4-1 and TRBJ2-7; 8 positions agree with TRBD1. Germline values: CDR1 MGHRA, CDR2 YSYEKL. The CDR3 has 15 amino acids. Trimming removed 6 bases from V and 2 bases from J; junction bases left unmatched: 9. CDR3 loop: CASRERTGKTYEQYF. As DNA, the CDR3 is TGCGCCAGCAGGGAAAGGACAGGGAAGACCTACGAGCAGTACTTC.

The genes are TRBV19 and TRBJ1-5, with D possibly TRBD1 on 5 matching bases. The germline V gene has CDR1 LNHDA and CDR2 SQIVND (reference sequence). This CDR3 has 17 amino acids. V lost 1 base, J lost 4 bases, and 17 bases lay in between. CDR3 sequence: CASSIVMSQRGNQPQHF. CDR3 DNA: TGTGCCAGTAGTATAGTAATGTCCCAAAGGGGAAATCAGCCCCAGCATTTT.

The V call is TRBV20-1, the J call TRBJ1-1; possibly TRBD1 for D (6 bases). CDR1 is DFQATT and CDR2 is SNEGSKA in the germline V gene (reference sequence). The length of the CDR3 is 11 residues. V lost 6 bases, J lost 8 bases, and 13 bases lay in between. DNA for the CDR3: TGCAGTGCCATCCCGGGACAAGAAGCTTTCTTT. It encodes CSAIPGQEAFF.

CDR3 sequence (DNA): TGTGCCAGCAGTTTAGCGTTTCGTTTCGAAGCTTTCTTT. Protein sequence: CASSLAFRFEAFF. This chain connects TRBV12-3 or TRBV12-4 to TRBJ1-1; D is ambiguous. This CDR3 region has 13 residues. V was clipped by 0 bases and J by 8 bases, with 10 bases between them.

This chain connects TRBV6-5 to TRBJ2-5, with D perhaps TRBD2 (6 bases). The CDR3 has 11 amino acids. Per the germline V gene, CDR1 is MNHEY and CDR2 is SVGAGI. CDR3 residues: CGCGIQETQYF. CDR3 sequence (DNA): TGTGGGTGCGGGATCCAAGAGACCCAGTACTTC.

On this clone itself: The identical CDR3 is also encoded by other nucleotide sequences in the sample. The CDR3 loop reads CASSLTGSTDTQYF. The CDR3 DNA follows: TGTGCCAGCAGTCTGACGGGGAGCACAGATACGCAGTATTTT. This chain uses TRBV11-3 with TRBJ2-3; possible D gene TRBD2, 5 bases. The V gene's germline CDR1 is SGHNT and CDR2 YENEEA. The ends were cut back, 6 bases at V and 0 bases at J, with 10 bases in the middle. This CDR3 has 14 amino acids. The variable domain in full, with the rest retrieved from reference TRBV11-3 and TRBJ2-3, is EAGVVQSPRYKIIEKKQPVAFWCNPISGHNTLYWYLQNLGQGPELLIRYENEEAVDDSQLPKDRFSAERLKGVDSTLKIQPAELGDSAVYLCASSLTGSTDTQYFGPGTRLTVL.

This chain links TRBV7-6 with TRBJ1-3; TRBD1 matches 7 bases. Germline CDR1 SGHVS, CDR2 FNYEAQ. Trimming took 1 base from V and 2 from J; bases not matched to a gene: 2. This CDR3 has 15 amino acids. The CDR3, as DNA: TGTGCCAGCAGCTTAGGACAGGGACCTGGAAACACCATATATTTT. Protein product: CASSLGQGPGNTIYF.

The chain has TRBV6-5 and TRBJ1-2; possibly TRBD1 for D (6 bases). This CDR3 comprises 15 residues. The germline gives CDR1 MNHEY, CDR2 SVGAGI. V lost 5 bases, J lost 4 bases, and 17 bases lay in between. The CDR3 here is CASSPTGANPYGYTF. The CDR3 nucleotides read TGTGCCAGCAGTCCGACAGGCGCAAACCCCTATGGCTACACCTTC.

V and J are TRBV7-8 and TRBJ2-7, with a possible D match to TRBD2 (6 bases). CDR3 length: 16 residues. Trimming stripped 5 bases from V and 2 bases from J, with 19 bases between. Germline CDR1 is SGHVS and CDR2 is FQNEAQ. CDR3 residues: CASSPRSGTRPYEQYF. The CDR3 bases are TGTGCCAGCAGCCCCCGATCGGGGACTCGCCCCTACGAGCAGTACTTC. Supplemented by reference TRBV7-8 and TRBJ2-7, the full variable domain reads GAGVSQSPRYKVAKRGQDVALRCDPISGHVSLFWYQQALGQGPEFLTYFQNEAQLDKSGLPSDRFFAERPEGSVSTLKIQRTQQEDSAVYLCASSPRSGTRPYEQYFGPGTRLTVT.

Notes on this clone: The junction departs from germline at one end; a sequencing error may be responsible. The genes are TRBV2 and TRBJ2-7, with TRBD1 identical over 11 bases. CDR1 is SNHLY, CDR2 FYNNEI, per germline. The CDR3 totals 15 residues. This CDR3 reads CASSEGTGGNYEQYF. The CDR3 nucleotides are TGTGCCAGCAGCGAAGGGACAGGGGGTAACTACGAGCAGTACTTC.

The genes are TRBV7-2 and TRBJ2-2; D is uncertain. This CDR3 comprises 15 residues. Trimming took off 5 bases at V and 0 bases at J, with 10 bases between the two ends. Germline loops: CDR1 SGHTA, CDR2 FQGNSA. CDR3 sequence reads: CASSTRLTNTGELFF. The CDR3 DNA reads TGTGCCAGCAGCACGCGGTTAACGAACACCGGGGAGCTGTTTTTT.

V and J are TRBV7-9 and TRBJ2-7; D remains ambiguous. Germline CDR1 and CDR2: SEHNR and FQNEAQ (reference sequence). V was clipped by 1 base and J by 7 bases, with 20 bases between them. The CDR3 contains 16 residues. The CDR3, as DNA: TGTGCCAGCAGCTTAGTTCGTCCCAAATTCTACGATGAGCAGTACTTC. Its protein product is CASSLVRPKFYDEQYF.

This sequence joins TRBV19 and TRBJ2-3, with a weak D call TRBD2 (5 bases). Between the trimmed V and J ends, which lost 7 bases and 0 bases, there was a span of 11 bases. The CDR3 runs to 14 residues. Germline V gene data show CDR1 as LNHDA and CDR2 as SQIVND (reference sequence). CDR3 protein: CASTRTGSTDTQYF. CDR3 coding DNA: TGTGCCAGTACCAGGACTGGGAGCACAGATACGCAGTATTTT.

This clone has just one count. This sequence joins TRBV6-1 and TRBJ2-1; the match to TRBD1 covers 9 bases. Germline CDR1 MNHNS, CDR2 SASEGT. The CDR3 runs to 14 residues. Trimming took 3 bases from V and 7 from J; bases not matched to a gene: 4. The CDR3 here is CASSEGQGGNEQFF. The CDR3 DNA follows: TGTGCCAGCAGTGAGGGACAGGGAGGGAATGAGCAGTTCTTC.

This clone has a handful of counts. The junction shows a germline mismatch at one end, possibly a read error. This sequence joins TRBV5-1 and TRBJ2-5; D unclear. Germline lookup yields CDR1 SGHRS and CDR2 YFSETQ. This CDR3 is 13 amino acids long. The CDR3 DNA reads TGCGCCAGCGCGAAGCTACCCCAACAGACCCAGTACTTC. Amino acids: CASAKLPQQTQYF.

The chain couples TRBV25-1 to TRBJ2-1; 7 bases line up with TRBD1. The germline V gene has CDR1 MGHDK and CDR2 SYGVNS. J was trimmed by 7 bases and V by 8 bases; bases with no gene match: 11. CDR3 length equals 14 residues. The CDR3 DNA follows: TGTGCCAGCGCCCCCATGACAGGGTGGAATGAGCAGTTCTTC. It is translated as CASAPMTGWNEQFF.

The chain uses TRBV21-1 and TRBJ1-4; no check of the table's D call, TRBD1, against the DNA was made. TRBV21-1 is classified as a pseudogene. The CDR3 runs to 16 residues. The CDR3 sequence is CASSQKPRRSNEKLFF. In nucleotides, the CDR3 is TGTGCCAGCAGCCAAAAGCCCAGGCGATCTAATGAAAAACTGTTTTTT.

A few counts support this clone. V and J are TRBV6-4 and TRBJ2-3, with 9 bases that match TRBD1. CDR3 size: 14 residues. Losses at the gene ends were 6 bases for V and 2 bases for J; bases not matched to a gene: 3. Germline V gives CDR1 MRHNA, CDR2 SNTAGT. CDR3 DNA: TGTGCCAGCAGCGGGACAGGGTCCACAGATACGCAGTATTTT. It is translated as CASSGTGSTDTQYF.

The V and J genes are TRBV12-3 or TRBV12-4 and TRBJ2-7; D is unresolved. Trimming pared 3 bases from V and 2 bases from J, leaving 8 bases between. The CDR3 covers 13 residues. CDR3 loop: CASSLKETYEQYF. In DNA, the CDR3 is TGTGCCAGCAGTTTGAAGGAGACCTACGAGCAGTACTTC.

With respect to this clone: Other DNA sequences within the sample encode an identical CDR3. CDR3: CASSVATDTQYF. The CDR3 nucleotides read TGTGCCAGCAGCGTAGCTACGGATACGCAGTATTTT. The J gene is TRBJ2-3, the V gene TRBV9; D call uncertain. This CDR3 spans 12 amino acids. With 0 bases removed from V and 6 bases from J, the gap between germline ends came to 5 bases. CDR1 is SGDLS and CDR2 is YYNGEE in the germline V gene.

The chain couples TRBV9 to TRBJ1-2; weak D call: TRBD1 (5 bases). Trimming removed 6 bases at V and 3 bases at J, with 15 bases between. This CDR3 is 14 amino acids long. CDR1 is SGDLS and CDR2 is YYNGEE in the germline V gene. The CDR3 DNA reads as TGTGCCAGCACCAAAGATCGGGGGTACTATGGCTACACCTTC. It specifies CASTKDRGYYGYTF.